The TCR beta chain under discussion was sequenced for a study of spatial heterogeneity in lung cancer. At the level of the study: Beta-chain sequences consistently outnumbered alpha-chain sequences in detection.

This clonotype occurred a few times. Every molecule of TCR cDNA had its own unique molecular identifier. MiXCR, applied by TCRdb to the 5' RACE reads, yields one record per CDR3 protein. The table records some 150 distinct CDR3 sequences, roughly a quarter of them present only once. CDR1 and CDR2 from the germline V gene are DFQATT and SNEGSKA (reference sequence). Deletions cut 5 bases from V and 15 bases from J, with 14 bases between. This CDR3 is built from 11 residues. The time point: sample taken at primary tumor resection. The roughly 68 donors had untreated early-stage non-small cell lung cancer.

The receptor's source is a male donor with early-stage non-small cell lung cancer. Here the sequenced sample was normal lung tissue next to the tumor, taken at surgery. The chain carries TRBV20-1 and TRBJ1-6, with D possibly matching TRBD1 (6 bases). The CDR3 DNA reads as TGCAGTGCTTCGGCCGGGACACTCCTCCACTTT. It encodes CSASAGTLLHF.